A single sample is the source of the 30 T cell receptor beta chains below, sequenced in a study of cytomegalovirus exposure and HLA in healthy donors. PCR employed 60 Vbeta and 13 Jbeta primers. Measured with immunoSEQ multiplex PCR; TCRdb has only the in-frame clones, and not every one. The sample lists about 130,000 clones; around nine tenths were seen once. Sequenced sample: PBMCs. These TCRs come from a woman in her thirties in good health and CMV-seronegative.

The chain is built from TRBV27 and TRBJ2-5; no reliable D call. V gave up 0 bases and J gave up 4 bases, with 18 bases separating them. In germline, CDR1 is MNHEY, CDR2 SMNVEV (reference sequence). CDR3 length: 17 amino acids. As DNA, the CDR3 is TGTGCCAGCAGTTTATCCCGAGAGAGAGCCCGGAGAGAGACCCAGTACTTC. It translates to CASSLSRERARRETQYF.

This chain links TRBV25-1 with TRBJ2-7; 7 bases are a match to TRBD1. Per germline, CDR1 MGHDK and CDR2 SYGVNS. The CDR3 spans 15 residues. Losses at the gene ends were 4 bases for V and 0 bases for J; bases not matched to a gene: 6. The CDR3 protein is CASSGPTGYSYEQYF. CDR3 coding DNA: TGTGCCAGCAGTGGCCCGACAGGGTACTCCTACGAGCAGTACTTC.

This chain links TRBV5-4 with TRBJ1-1; D remains unclear. Germline CDR1 SGHNT, CDR2 YYREEE (reference sequence). There are 13 residues in the CDR3. Between the trimmed V and J ends, which lost 0 bases and 1 base, there was a span of 4 bases. The CDR3 sequence is CASSLDWNTEAFF. The CDR3 bases are TGTGCCAGCAGCTTGGACTGGAACACTGAAGCTTTCTTT.

The chain employs TRBV7-2 and TRBJ2-3; the match to TRBD2 covers 14 bases. This CDR3 has 17 amino acids. With 5 bases clipped from V and 5 bases from J, the junction kept 9 bases outside the gene matches. Germline V CDR1 and CDR2: SGHTA, FQGNSA. The DNA of the CDR3 is TGTGCCAGCAGCCCCTTCCCCGGACTAGCGGGGGGAGATACGCAGTATTTT. Residues: CASSPFPGLAGGDTQYF.

This sequence joins TRBV6-5 and TRBJ2-1; TRBD2 matches 12 bases. V gave up 5 bases and J gave up 7 bases; unmatched junction bases: 6. This CDR3 spans 15 amino acids. Per germline, CDR1 MNHEY and CDR2 SVGAGI. The chain's CDR3 is CASSRTSGVGNEQFF. The CDR3 region has the DNA TGTGCCAGCAGTAGGACTAGCGGGGTTGGTAATGAGCAGTTCTTC.

The chain uses TRBV18 and TRBJ2-1, with TRBD1 as a possible D gene (5 bases). There are 12 residues in the CDR3. Trimming removed 6 bases at V and 8 bases at J, with 11 bases between. Per germline, CDR1 KGHSH and CDR2 LQKENI. The CDR3 is CASSVSRDEQFF. Here the CDR3 DNA reads TGTGCCAGCTCGGTTAGCAGGGATGAGCAGTTCTTC.

The chain has TRBV19 and TRBJ1-5, with D uncertain. There are 14 residues in the CDR3. Germline V gene sequence: CDR1 LNHDA, CDR2 SQIVND (reference sequence). V lost 5 bases to trimming and J lost 9 bases, with 17 bases between them. CDR3 protein: CASSVRAGVGPQHF. CDR3 coding DNA: TGTGCCAGTAGTGTGAGGGCAGGCGTTGGGCCCCAGCATTTT.

The chain has TRBV27 and TRBJ2-7; 13 bases match TRBD2. Per the germline V gene, CDR1 is MNHEY and CDR2 is SMNVEV (reference sequence). The CDR3 covers 15 residues. The V and J ends lost 5 bases and 1 base, in that order; junction bases with no gene match: 2. The CDR3 here is CASSILAGGSYEQYF. CDR3 nucleotide sequence: TGTGCCAGCAGTATACTAGCGGGAGGGTCCTACGAGCAGTACTTC.

The chain couples TRBV2 to TRBJ2-7; D is perhaps TRBD2 (5 bases). V was cut by 7 bases and J by 7 bases, with 20 bases left in between. From germline, CDR1 is SNHLY and CDR2 FYNNEI. The CDR3 runs 14 residues. This chain's CDR3 is CASTPLATRGEQYF. The CDR3 bases are TGTGCCAGCACCCCTCTGGCAACCCGGGGAGAGCAGTACTTC. Combining the CDR3 with reference TRBV2 and TRBJ2-7 gives the whole variable domain EPEVTQTPSHQVTQMGQEVILRCVPISNHLYFYWYRQILGQKVEFLVSFYNNEISEKSEIFDDQFSVERPDGSNFTLKIRSTKLEDSAMYFCASTPLATRGEQYFGPGTRLTVT.

The chain joins TRBV27 to TRBJ1-1; 7 bases are a match to TRBD1. V shed 5 bases, J shed 9 bases, and the junction held 18 bases outside the gene matches. Germline V gene sequence: CDR1 MNHEY, CDR2 SMNVEV (reference sequence). The CDR3 runs 16 residues. CDR3 in DNA: TGTGCCAGCAGTGCCGACCATTCGGGACAGACTAAGAAAGCTTTCTTT. Translated, it gives CASSADHSGQTKKAFF.

CDR3 sequence: CASSSGSNEKLFF. The CDR3 DNA reads as TGTGCCAGCAGCTCAGGGTCTAATGAAAAACTGTTTTTT. V usage is TRBV27 and J usage is TRBJ1-4, with a tentative D call TRBD1 (5 bases). V shed 6 bases and J shed 3 bases, with 8 bases lying between them. The CDR3 spans 13 residues. Germline V gives CDR1 MNHEY, CDR2 SMNVEV (reference sequence).

The V call is TRBV18, the J call TRBJ2-2; D remains unclear. With 3 bases removed from V and 0 bases from J, the gap between germline ends came to 11 bases. Germline V lookup: CDR1 KGHSH, CDR2 LQKENI. CDR3 length: 16 residues. CDR3: CASSPFDITNTGELFF. CDR3 nucleotide sequence: TGTGCCAGCTCACCTTTCGACATTACGAACACCGGGGAGCTGTTTTTT.

For this clone: The same CDR3 arises from other DNA sequences in this sample as well. This sequence joins TRBV7-4 and TRBJ1-6; weak D call: TRBD1 (5 bases). V was trimmed by 5 bases and J by 0 bases, leaving 20 bases between them. CDR1 and CDR2 (germline): SGHVT, SQSDAQ. This CDR3 comprises 19 residues. This CDR3 is CASSLNPLDKSSYNSPLHF. The CDR3 DNA sequence: TGTGCCAGCAGCCTCAACCCCCTGGACAAGAGCTCCTATAATTCACCCCTCCACTTT.

Concerning this clone itself: One end of the junction varies from germline; a read error may be responsible. The chain recombines TRBV7-9 with TRBJ2-7; the D gene is possibly TRBD1 (6 bases). Germline values: CDR1 SEHNR, CDR2 FQNEAQ (reference sequence). This CDR3 has 14 residues. The chain's CDR3 is CSSSLSTGPYEQYF. The CDR3 nucleotides read TGTTCCAGCAGCTTAAGCACAGGGCCCTACGAGCAGTACTTC.

J is TRBJ1-6 and V is TRBV5-6; the D is unclear. The V end was cut by 4 bases, the J end by 2 bases, with 19 bases between. The germline CDR1 and CDR2 sequences are SGHDT and YYEEEE. This CDR3 has 18 residues. CDR3 amino acids: CASSLRRSTGAYNSPLHF. The CDR3 coding sequence is TGTGCCAGCAGCCTTCGGAGGTCTACGGGAGCCTATAATTCACCCCTCCACTTT. Looking up the rest from reference TRBV5-6 and TRBJ1-6 gives the full variable domain: DAGVTQSPTHLIKTRGQQVTLRCSPKSGHDTVSWYQQALGQGPQFIFQYYEEEERQRGNFPDRFSGHQFPNYSSELNVNALLLGDSALYLCASSLRRSTGAYNSPLHFGNGTRLTVT.

The chain couples TRBV18 to TRBJ2-1; the match to TRBD2 covers 9 bases. Germline V lookup: CDR1 KGHSH, CDR2 LQKENI. CDR3 length: 17 residues. Trimming removed 1 base from V and 6 bases from J; junction bases left unmatched: 10. In DNA, the CDR3 is TGTGCCAGCTCACCACTTGGCGGGGGGGCCGAGGGCAATGAGCAGTTCTTC. It yields the protein CASSPLGGGAEGNEQFF.

The chain has TRBV5-1 and TRBJ1-1; D is perhaps TRBD1 (6 bases). The length of the CDR3 is 16 residues. CDR1 and CDR2 (germline): SGHRS, YFSETQ. Trimming took 2 bases from V and 1 from J, leaving 15 bases between them. The CDR3 loop is CASSFGQRHANTEAFF. The CDR3 region has the DNA TGCGCCAGCAGCTTCGGACAGCGCCACGCGAACACTGAAGCTTTCTTT.

The rearrangement joins TRBV5-1 to TRBJ2-7; maybe TRBD2 (5 bases). There are 12 residues in the CDR3. Germline V gene data show CDR1 as SGHRS and CDR2 as YFSETQ. V was trimmed by 2 bases and J by 4 bases, leaving 7 bases between them. CDR3 protein: CASSFEGYEQYF. CDR3 in DNA: TGCGCCAGCAGCTTTGAGGGTTACGAGCAGTACTTC. The variable domain in full, with the rest retrieved from reference TRBV5-1 and TRBJ2-7, is KAGVTQTPRYLIKTRGQQVTLSCSPISGHRSVSWYQQTPGQGLQFLFEYFSETQRNKGNFPGRFSGRQFSNSRSEMNVSTLELGDSALYLCASSFEGYEQYFGPGTRLTVT.

V and J are TRBV5-6 and TRBJ2-7, with 8 bases aligning to TRBD2. The CDR3 is 14 residues long. Germline values: CDR1 SGHDT, CDR2 YYEEEE. V lost 4 bases to trimming and J lost 6 bases; unmatched junction nucleotides: 9. The DNA of the CDR3 is TGTGCCAGCAGCCCGGGACTAGTGGGCTCCGAGCAGTACTTC. It codes for CASSPGLVGSEQYF. Looking up the rest from reference TRBV5-6 and TRBJ2-7 gives the full variable domain: DAGVTQSPTHLIKTRGQQVTLRCSPKSGHDTVSWYQQALGQGPQFIFQYYEEEERQRGNFPDRFSGHQFPNYSSELNVNALLLGDSALYLCASSPGLVGSEQYFGPGTRLTVT.

Worth noting for this clone: Different DNA sequences within this sample yield the same CDR3. CDR3 sequence: CASSYTANYGYTF. CDR3 DNA: TGTGCCAGCAGTTACACAGCTAACTATGGCTACACCTTC. The chain recombines TRBV6-5 with TRBJ1-2; no clear D gene. CDR1 MNHEY and CDR2 SVGAGI come from the germline V gene. V lost 2 bases and J lost 0, with 4 bases in between. The CDR3 runs 13 residues.

V is TRBV5-1 and J is TRBJ2-1; no reliable D call. Trimming left V 0 bases short and J 0 bases short, with 7 bases between. Germline V CDR1 and CDR2: SGHRS, YFSETQ. The CDR3 is 15 amino acids. CDR3 loop: CASSLGGSSYNEQFF. CDR3 DNA sequence: TGCGCCAGCAGCTTGGGCGGAAGCTCCTACAATGAGCAGTTCTTC.

The genes are TRBV7-9 and TRBJ1-6; 8 nucleotides agree with TRBD1. V lost 3 bases and J lost 10; bases outside the gene matches: 5. Germline V gene sequence: CDR1 SEHNR, CDR2 FQNEAQ (reference sequence). The CDR3 extends over 14 amino acids. CDR3: CASSLTGERSPLHF. The CDR3 DNA reads TGTGCCAGCAGCTTGACAGGGGAACGCTCACCCCTCCACTTT.

CDR3 sequence: CASRGVSNQPQHF. The CDR3 coding sequence is TGTGCCAGCAGGGGCGTTAGCAATCAGCCCCAGCATTTT. This chain uses TRBV28 with TRBJ1-5; no firm D call. V lost 6 bases and J lost 0, with 6 bases in between. The CDR3 runs to 13 residues. Germline-derived CDR1 and CDR2 are MDHEN and SYDVKM.

This chain joins TRBV5-6 and TRBJ2-5; no firm D call. V was cut by 3 bases and J by 5 bases, with 8 bases left in between. This CDR3 spans 12 amino acids. Germline-derived CDR1 and CDR2 are SGHDT and YYEEEE. Here the CDR3 DNA reads TGTGCCAGCAGCTATCGAGGCGAGACCCAGTACTTC. Its protein product is CASSYRGETQYF.

This clone appeared a single time. This chain connects TRBV28 to TRBJ1-2; D gene uncertain. The CDR3 covers 13 residues. The germline gives CDR1 MDHEN, CDR2 SYDVKM. V dropped 6 bases and J dropped 4 bases, with 12 bases sitting between them. The CDR3 DNA reads TGTGCCAGCAGGCGTGCGGAATCCTATGGCTACACCTTC. Protein: CASRRAESYGYTF.

The J gene is TRBJ2-7, the V gene TRBV10-3; tentative D call: TRBD1 (6 bases). Trimming left V 0 bases short and J 4 bases short, with 13 bases between. Germline loops: CDR1 ENHRY, CDR2 SYGVKD. The length of the CDR3 is 15 residues. CDR3 coding DNA: TGTGCCATCAGTGAGTCACCAGGACAGACGTACGAGCAGTACTTC. The encoded protein is CAISESPGQTYEQYF.

The CDR3 spells CASSWGQGFYEQYF. In nucleotides, the CDR3 is TGCGCCAGCAGCTGGGGACAGGGTTTCTACGAGCAGTACTTC. The chain uses TRBV5-1 and TRBJ2-7; TRBD1 matches at 9 bases. There are 14 residues in the CDR3. CDR1 SGHRS and CDR2 YFSETQ come from the germline V gene. The V segment lost 3 bases and the J segment 3 bases; nucleotides outside the gene matches: 4.

As for this clone: One end of the junction does not line up with germline, which may come from a read error. J is TRBJ1-1 and V is TRBV7-9; possibly TRBD1 for D (5 bases). Per germline, CDR1 SEHNR and CDR2 FQNEAQ (reference sequence). The CDR3 length is 16 residues. The CDR3 DNA sequence: TGTTCCAGCAGCTTAGCGGGTGGGGCGTTTGTCACTGAAGCTTTCTTT. This translates into CSSSLAGGAFVTEAFF.

This clone was seen a few times. The rearrangement joins TRBV4-3 to TRBJ1-1; D is unclear. V dropped 3 bases and J dropped 1 base, with 12 bases sitting between them. Germline V lookup: CDR1 LGHNA, CDR2 YSLEER. The CDR3 length is 15 residues. The CDR3 DNA is TGCGCCAGCAGCCACCGGGGTCAACCGAACACTGAAGCTTTCTTT. This codes for CASSHRGQPNTEAFF.

This sequence joins TRBV2 and TRBJ1-5; D possibly corresponds to TRBD1 (5 bases). The CDR3 contains 14 residues. Germline values: CDR1 SNHLY, CDR2 FYNNEI. V lost 1 base to trimming and J lost 7 bases, with 11 bases between them. CDR3 bases: TGTGCCAGCAGTGAAGAAGGGGCACGGCAGCCCCAGCATTTT. It encodes CASSEEGARQPQHF.